Shown below are 10 T cell receptor beta chains from a single sample sequenced in a study of CD8+ T cells in alopecia areata. Following extraction, RNA underwent reverse transcription to cDNA, which served as the sequencing template. The assay was immunoSEQ multiplex PCR, and TCRdb's table has in-frame clones only and misses some. The table includes about 160,000 clones, approximately 87% detected once. The sequenced sample was CD8+ T cells sorted from blood, obtained at week 0. These receptor sequences come from a human donor with alopecia areata.

The gene calls are TRBV4-1 and TRBJ2-1; 9 bases align to TRBD1. The trim removed 1 base at V and 9 bases at J, leaving 10 bases unmatched. CDR1 is MGHRA, CDR2 YSYEKL, per germline. CDR3 length: 16 amino acids. DNA for the CDR3: TGCGCCAGCAGCCAAGGTCTGGGACAGGGATTCGGTGAGCAGTTCTTC. Amino acids: CASSQGLGQGFGEQFF.

The chain employs TRBV27 and TRBJ2-2; 7 bases map to TRBD1. V lost 5 bases and J lost 6; bases outside the gene matches: 3. Per germline, CDR1 MNHEY and CDR2 SMNVEV (reference sequence). CDR3 length: 13 residues. CDR3: CASSEQGSGELFF. In DNA form, the CDR3 reads TGTGCCAGCAGTGAACAGGGGTCCGGGGAGCTGTTTTTT.

The CDR3 protein is CASSRLGQVYEQYF. Written as DNA, the CDR3 is TGTGCCAGCAGTCGACTGGGACAGGTCTACGAGCAGTACTTC. This chain links TRBV27 with TRBJ2-7, with 8 bases aligning to TRBD1. CDR3 size: 14 residues. V shed 5 bases, J shed 3 bases, and the junction held 6 bases outside the gene matches. The germline CDR1 and CDR2 sequences are MNHEY and SMNVEV (reference sequence).

The chain links TRBV28 to TRBJ2-1, with TRBD2 as a possible D gene (6 bases). Trimming took off 6 bases at V and 9 bases at J, with 21 bases between the two ends. CDR1 is MDHEN, CDR2 SYDVKM, per germline. This CDR3 is built from 15 residues. This CDR3 reads CASSPGAGRRAEQFF. The CDR3 DNA follows: TGTGCCAGCAGCCCCGGGGCAGGGAGGAGGGCTGAGCAGTTCTTC.

This chain uses TRBV7-9 with TRBJ2-7; D may be TRBD1 (5 bases). Germline assignment: CDR1 SEHNR and CDR2 FQNEAQ (reference sequence). Trimming shortened V by 8 bases and J by 1 base, and 9 bases separated the two germline ends. This CDR3 has 12 amino acids. The CDR3 region has the DNA TGTGCCAGCGGGGCCTATTCCTACGAGCAGTACTTC. Protein product: CASGAYSYEQYF.

This chain uses TRBV10-3 with TRBJ2-7; weak D call: TRBD2 (6 bases). The CDR3 covers 12 residues. Germline V gene sequence: CDR1 ENHRY, CDR2 SYGVKD. V was shortened by 8 bases and J by 6 bases, with 14 bases between the two germline ends. CDR3 DNA sequence: TGTGCCATCGGTCTAGCGCTCGGCGAGCAGTACTTC. This sequence encodes CAIGLALGEQYF.

This rearrangement joins TRBV28 to TRBJ2-3, with a weak D call TRBD2 (6 bases). The germline gives CDR1 MDHEN, CDR2 SYDVKM. There are 16 residues in the CDR3. With 3 bases removed from V and 0 bases from J, the gap between germline ends came to 13 bases. The CDR3 sequence is CASSLIAAGSTDTQYF. In DNA form, the CDR3 reads TGTGCCAGCAGTTTGATAGCGGCCGGAAGCACAGATACGCAGTATTTT. Full variable domain (missing parts from reference TRBV28 and TRBJ2-3): DVKVTQSSRYLVKRTGEKVFLECVQDMDHENMFWYRQDPGLGLRLIYFSYDVKMKEKGDIPEGYSVSREKKERFSLILESASTNQTSMYLCASSLIAAGSTDTQYFGPGTRLTVL.

The rearrangement uses TRBV9 and TRBJ2-1, with 10 bases fitting TRBD2. The CDR3 is 16 amino acids. The V and J ends lost 4 bases and 7 bases, in that order; junction bases with no gene match: 11. From germline, CDR1 is SGDLS and CDR2 YYNGEE. CDR3 protein: CASSPKLAGSFNEQFF. The CDR3 region has the DNA TGTGCCAGCAGCCCCAAACTAGCGGGAAGTTTTAATGAGCAGTTCTTC.

The chain carries TRBV13 and TRBJ2-1; 7 positions match TRBD1. The germline V gene has CDR1 PRHDT and CDR2 FYEKMQ (reference sequence). The CDR3 length is 15 residues. With 4 bases clipped from V and 4 bases from J, the junction kept 7 bases outside the gene matches. The CDR3 nucleotides are TGTGCCAGCAGCTCGCCCCGGGACAGTTACAATGAGCAGTTCTTC. It specifies CASSSPRDSYNEQFF.

The chain couples TRBV9 to TRBJ1-1, with D possibly matching TRBD1 (5 bases). The CDR3 loop spans 15 amino acids. With 0 bases removed from V and 1 base from J, the gap between germline ends came to 10 bases. Germline V gives CDR1 SGDLS, CDR2 YYNGEE. The CDR3 DNA is TGTGCCAGCAGCGTAGCTGGGGGGGGGAACACTGAAGCTTTCTTT. Its translation is CASSVAGGGNTEAFF.